This T cell receptor (beta chain) was documented in a study of T cells in localized non-small cell lung cancer. Overall study results and limits: Tumor trailed uninvolved adjacent lung in T cell clonality, which peaked there. Across samples, adjacent lung featured a median around 55 of the top 100 tumor clones.

The protocol was immunoSEQ multiplex PCR, while the TCRdb copy is restricted to in-frame clones and leaves out a portion. The sample carries some 35,000 clones, 90% to 95% recorded once. Trimming pared 0 bases from V and 7 bases from J, leaving 17 bases between. Per the germline V gene, CDR1 is SGDLS and CDR2 is YYNGEE. The CDR3 spans 16 residues. Comment on this clone: Its antigen is currently unknown.

The receptor was derived from a female donor over 55 with stage I lung adenocarcinoma. The chain couples TRBV9 to TRBJ2-4, with D tentatively TRBD1 (7 bases). Sequencing was performed on peripheral blood, taken before any cancer treatment. The CDR3 DNA follows: TGTGCCAGCAGCGTAGGGGGCAGGGGGGTAGAGAACATTCAGTACTTC. It encodes CASSVGGRGVENIQYF.